Below are 32 T cell receptor beta chains sequenced from a single sample in a study of cytomegalovirus exposure and HLA in healthy donors. The PCR employed 60 Vbeta primers together with 13 Jbeta primers. Sequenced by immunoSEQ multiplex PCR; TCRdb stores in-frame clones only, minus some. The profile shows 130,000 or so clones, around 65% of them singletons. The material sequenced was PBMCs. These receptors came from a man younger than 35 in good health and CMV-seronegative.

This clone was seen a handful of times. This chain links TRBV7-9 with TRBJ2-5; D possibly corresponds to TRBD2 (5 bases). V was clipped by 1 base and J by 2 bases, with 11 bases between them. Germline CDR1 and CDR2: SEHNR and FQNEAQ (reference sequence). CDR3 length: 15 residues. For the CDR3, the DNA is TGTGCCAGCAGCTTAGGGGGAGTCCCTCAAGAGACCCAGTACTTC. As protein: CASSLGGVPQETQYF.

The CDR3 nucleotides are TGTGCCAGCAGCTCTGGACAGGGCGCGAACACTGAAGCTTTCTTT. Encoded protein: CASSSGQGANTEAFF. The chain couples TRBV5-4 to TRBJ1-1; 8 bases line up with TRBD1. This CDR3 is built from 15 residues. Germline CDR1 SGHNT, CDR2 YYREEE (reference sequence). J was trimmed by 1 base and V by 3 bases; bases with no gene match: 5.

The chain couples TRBV28 to TRBJ1-5; no definite D call. Germline CDR1 MDHEN, CDR2 SYDVKM. This CDR3 contains 21 residues. V lost 3 bases and J lost 1, with 28 bases in between. The CDR3: CASSFPSLIQTEGGSNQPQHF. The CDR3 coding sequence is TGTGCCAGCAGTTTTCCCTCGCTGATACAGACCGAGGGAGGGAGCAATCAGCCCCAGCATTTT.

The V and J genes are TRBV11-3 and TRBJ2-7; D uncertain. CDR1 is SGHNT and CDR2 is YENEEA in the germline V gene. The CDR3 contains 16 residues. The germline V and J ends were trimmed by 2 bases and 2 bases, with 16 bases remaining between them. The CDR3 bases are TGTGCCAGCAGCTTATTTCCAGCACAGCAACCCTACGAGCAGTACTTC. This codes for CASSLFPAQQPYEQYF.

V usage is TRBV5-1 and J usage is TRBJ2-5, with 8 bases identical to TRBD2. J gave up 5 bases and V 0 bases, and 6 bases lay outside the gene matches. In germline, CDR1 is SGHRS, CDR2 YFSETQ. The CDR3 contains 15 residues. The CDR3 loop reads CASSLAGTRLETQYF. In nucleotides, the CDR3 is TGCGCCAGCAGCTTGGCCGGGACTAGACTCGAGACCCAGTACTTC. Looking up the rest from reference TRBV5-1 and TRBJ2-5 gives the full variable domain: KAGVTQTPRYLIKTRGQQVTLSCSPISGHRSVSWYQQTPGQGLQFLFEYFSETQRNKGNFPGRFSGRQFSNSRSEMNVSTLELGDSALYLCASSLAGTRLETQYFGPGTRLLVL.

This clone has a handful of counts. V is TRBV30 and J is TRBJ1-5, with TRBD1 matching over 7 bases. CDR3 length: 14 residues. V was pared by 5 bases and J by 1 base, with 5 bases of the junction left unmatched. Germline-derived CDR1 and CDR2 are GTSNPN and SVGIG (reference sequence). The CDR3 loop reads CAWGDSKSNQPQHF. The DNA for the CDR3 is TGTGCCTGGGGGGACAGTAAAAGCAATCAGCCCCAGCATTTT.

The chain links TRBV6-6 to TRBJ2-3, with 8 bases lining up with TRBD1. CDR3 size: 15 residues. CDR1 and CDR2 (germline): MNHNY, SVGAGI (reference sequence). After removal of 8 bases from V and 0 bases from J, the junction contained 7 bases not matched to a gene. The CDR3 DNA is TGTGCCAGCGTTCTCAGACAGGGGAGCACAGATACGCAGTATTTT. Residues: CASVLRQGSTDTQYF.

The chain recombines TRBV4-2 with TRBJ2-4; 9 bases line up with TRBD1. Germline assignment: CDR1 LGHNA and CDR2 YNFKEQ. This CDR3 is 20 amino acids long. The junction had 16 bases not matched to a gene; V was cut back by 4 bases and J by 0 bases. CDR3 residues: CASSRSRDRERGLAKNIQYF. CDR3 nucleotides: TGTGCCAGCAGCCGGTCCCGGGACAGGGAACGGGGGTTAGCCAAAAACATTCAGTACTTC.

The genes are TRBV10-1 and TRBJ2-1; TRBD2 aligns across 9 bases. From germline, CDR1 is WNHNN and CDR2 SYGVQD (reference sequence). J lost 10 bases, V lost 2 bases, and 3 bases had no gene match. The CDR3 is made up of 13 amino acids. The CDR3 sequence: CASSEIGTSEQFF. Written as DNA, the CDR3 is TGCGCCAGCAGTGAGATAGGGACTAGCGAGCAGTTCTTC.

This clone was detected a few times. V usage is TRBV7-9 and J usage is TRBJ2-3; 8 bases are shared with TRBD2. J lost 6 bases, V lost 5 bases, and 19 bases had no gene match. The germline CDR1 and CDR2 sequences are SEHNR and FQNEAQ (reference sequence). CDR3 size: 18 residues. In nucleotides, the CDR3 is TGTGCCAGCAGCCTTCCCCCGCCGGGACTAGGACCTTTGGATACGCAGTATTTT. Translated: CASSLPPPGLGPLDTQYF.

The genes are TRBV27 and TRBJ1-5; D may be TRBD1 (5 bases). The CDR3 is made up of 16 amino acids. Deletions cut 2 bases from V and 7 bases from J, with 18 bases between. Germline V gene lookup returns CDR1 MNHEY and CDR2 SMNVEV (reference sequence). CDR3 nucleotide sequence: TGTGCCAGCAGTTTAGTCCAGGGAGGGACTCGGCAGCCCCAGCATTTT. It codes for CASSLVQGGTRQPQHF.

This clone was detected only once. This CDR3 reads CASQWGRGASYEQYF. CDR3 DNA sequence: TGTGCCAGCCAGTGGGGGCGGGGGGCCTCCTACGAGCAGTACTTC. V is TRBV28 and J is TRBJ2-7; TRBD2 matches at 8 bases. The V gene's germline CDR1 is MDHEN and CDR2 SYDVKM. V dropped 8 bases and J dropped 0; count of bases not matched to a gene: 9. The CDR3 covers 15 residues.

V and J are TRBV6-5 and TRBJ1-2; 9 nucleotides line up with TRBD1. Germline V gene sequence: CDR1 MNHEY, CDR2 SVGAGI. This CDR3 comprises 14 residues. V was pared by 6 bases and J by 6 bases, with 8 bases of the junction left unmatched. As DNA, the CDR3 is TGTGCCAGCAGACTAGGGACAGGGCTGGATGGCTACACCTTC. Its translation: CASRLGTGLDGYTF.

This rearrangement joins TRBV21-1 to TRBJ1-1; TRBD1 reflects the table's D call only, with no check against the DNA. TRBV21-1 is assigned pseudogene status. This CDR3 is 11 amino acids long. The CDR3 DNA reads as TGTGCCAGCACCTCGGGACAGGGGGCTTTCTTT. Protein: CASTSGQGAFF.

The gene calls are TRBV6-1 and TRBJ2-5; D is ambiguous. With the DNA end fitting TRBJ2-7 better, the J assignment may be wrong. The CDR3 is 12 amino acids. Germline V CDR1 and CDR2: MNHNS, SASEGT. The CDR3 nucleotides are TGTGCCAGCAGTGAACGGTTTTACGAGCAGTACTTC. It codes for CASSERFYEQYF.

The chain links TRBV28 to TRBJ1-2; D unclear. There are 11 residues in the CDR3. Germline-derived CDR1 and CDR2 are MDHEN and SYDVKM. The germline V and J ends were trimmed by 6 bases and 8 bases, with 10 bases remaining between them. The CDR3 reads CASSPREGYTF. In DNA form, the CDR3 reads TGTGCCAGCAGCCCGCGGGAGGGCTACACCTTC.

This rearrangement joins TRBV28 to TRBJ2-5; tentative D call: TRBD2 (6 bases). Germline-derived CDR1 and CDR2 are MDHEN and SYDVKM. This CDR3 is built from 15 residues. Trimming took off 3 bases at V and 4 bases at J, with 15 bases between the two ends. The CDR3 spells CASSFPRGDSETQYF. CDR3 sequence (DNA): TGTGCCAGCAGTTTCCCCCGCGGGGACTCAGAGACCCAGTACTTC.

The rearrangement uses TRBV28 and TRBJ1-6, with TRBD1 matching 9 bases. J was trimmed by 10 bases and V by 6 bases; bases with no gene match: 7. Germline CDR1 is MDHEN and CDR2 is SYDVKM. This CDR3 spans 14 amino acids. CDR3 in amino acids: CASRTGTGTSPLHF. CDR3 DNA sequence: TGTGCCAGCAGAACCGGGACAGGGACCTCACCCCTCCACTTT.

This clone was counted once. The chain combines TRBV5-6 with TRBJ1-1; D is perhaps TRBD1 (5 bases). The CDR3 contains 14 residues. V was clipped by 0 bases and J by 11 bases, with 17 bases between them. Germline CDR1 is SGHDT and CDR2 is YYEEEE. Here the CDR3 reads CASSLAGRGFEAFF. CDR3 coding DNA: TGTGCCAGCAGCTTGGCAGGGCGGGGGTTCGAGGCTTTCTTT.

The chain links TRBV7-4 to TRBJ1-1; 9 bases map to TRBD1. The CDR3 runs 15 residues. Germline V gene lookup returns CDR1 SGHVT and CDR2 SQSDAQ. The J segment lost 4 bases and the V segment lost 4 bases, leaving 7 bases of the junction unmatched. CDR3 DNA sequence: TGTGCCAGCAGCTACCCCCGACAGGGGGGCACTGAAGCTTTCTTT. Translation gives CASSYPRQGGTEAFF.

The gene calls are TRBV9 and TRBJ2-1; D perhaps matches TRBD2 (6 bases). Germline CDR1 is SGDLS and CDR2 is YYNGEE. This CDR3 region has 14 residues. V gave up 2 bases and J gave up 8 bases, with 14 bases separating them. The CDR3 region has the DNA TGTGCCAGCAGCGTCGAGGGACTCAGCCATGAGCAGTTCTTC. It yields the protein CASSVEGLSHEQFF.

This chain's CDR3 is CASHEKQGFRDEQYF. In DNA form, the CDR3 reads TGTGCCAGCCACGAAAAACAGGGGTTCAGGGACGAGCAGTACTTC. This rearrangement joins TRBV28 to TRBJ2-7, with 7 bases matching TRBD1. J was trimmed by 5 bases and V by 8 bases; bases with no gene match: 15. The CDR3 totals 15 residues. From germline, CDR1 is MDHEN and CDR2 SYDVKM.

In its sample, this clone was seen a few times. The chain has TRBV7-2 and TRBJ1-1; D is ambiguous. Looked up from germline, CDR1 is SGHTA and CDR2 is FQGNSA. CDR3 length: 16 amino acids. V lost 3 bases to trimming and J lost 0 bases, with 14 bases between them. CDR3 protein: CASSFGWQSLNTEAFF. In nucleotides, the CDR3 is TGTGCCAGCAGCTTTGGTTGGCAGTCCTTGAACACTGAAGCTTTCTTT.

The chain carries TRBV9 and TRBJ2-4; the match to TRBD2 covers 7 bases. In germline, CDR1 is SGDLS, CDR2 YYNGEE. J gave up 3 bases and V 4 bases, and 4 bases lay outside the gene matches. This CDR3 region has 14 residues. CDR3 in DNA: TGTGCCAGCAGCCGTGGGGGGGACAAAAACATTCAGTACTTC. This encodes CASSRGGDKNIQYF.

This chain links TRBV5-1 with TRBJ2-1, with 10 bases that match TRBD1. This CDR3 spans 15 amino acids. V dropped 2 bases and J dropped 2; count of bases not matched to a gene: 1. CDR1 is SGHRS, CDR2 YFSETQ, per germline. This CDR3 reads CASSFDRGPYNEQFF. In DNA form, the CDR3 reads TGCGCCAGCAGCTTTGACAGGGGGCCCTACAATGAGCAGTTCTTC.

This chain connects TRBV25-1 to TRBJ2-7; the match to TRBD1 covers 8 bases. The CDR3 loop spans 12 amino acids. Per the germline V gene, CDR1 is MGHDK and CDR2 is SYGVNS. After removal of 4 bases from V and 6 bases from J, the junction contained 2 bases not matched to a gene. CDR3 amino acids: CASSADRGEQYF. CDR3 coding DNA: TGTGCCAGCAGTGCCGACAGGGGCGAGCAGTACTTC.

The CDR3 reads CASSILSGGSETQYF. In DNA, the CDR3 is TGTGCCAGTAGTATTCTTAGCGGGGGTTCGGAGACCCAGTACTTC. The chain has TRBV19 and TRBJ2-5; TRBD2 aligns across 9 bases. Germline V gene data show CDR1 as LNHDA and CDR2 as SQIVND (reference sequence). CDR3 length equals 15 residues. V was clipped by 3 bases and J by 5 bases; unmatched bases: 7.

The rearrangement uses TRBV25-1 and TRBJ2-1; D is possibly TRBD1 (6 bases). V lost 6 bases, J lost 10 bases, and 13 bases lay in between. Germline V gene sequence: CDR1 MGHDK, CDR2 SYGVNS. The CDR3 is made up of 12 amino acids. The CDR3 nucleotides are TGTGCCAGCAGAGGGACACCAAGGGAGCAGTTCTTC. Its protein is CASRGTPREQFF.

This clone was found once. The V and J genes are TRBV5-4 and TRBJ2-7, with TRBD1 matching 7 bases. Unmatched junction bases numbered 6, after V lost 3 bases and J lost 6 bases. The CDR3 has 13 amino acids. Per the germline V gene, CDR1 is SGHNT and CDR2 is YYREEE (reference sequence). CDR3: CASSYGTALEQYF. The CDR3 nucleotides read TGTGCCAGCAGCTACGGGACAGCCCTCGAGCAGTACTTC.

The rearrangement uses TRBV7-9 and TRBJ2-1, with TRBD2 identical over 14 bases. The V and J ends lost 4 bases and 1 base, in that order; junction bases with no gene match: 6. CDR3 size: 18 residues. Germline CDR1 is SEHNR and CDR2 is FQNEAQ (reference sequence). CDR3 sequence: CASSSGLAGAFSYNEQFF. CDR3 sequence (DNA): TGTGCCAGCAGCTCGGGACTAGCGGGAGCTTTTTCCTACAATGAGCAGTTCTTC.

The chain uses TRBV7-9 and TRBJ2-1; 9 bases are a match to TRBD2. CDR3 length equals 16 residues. In germline, CDR1 is SEHNR, CDR2 FQNEAQ (reference sequence). J was trimmed by 2 bases and V by 5 bases; bases with no gene match: 7. CDR3 coding DNA: TGTGCCAGCAGCCCTACCAGCGGGAGGACCTACAATGAGCAGTTCTTC. It specifies CASSPTSGRTYNEQFF.

The chain employs TRBV27 and TRBJ1-1; D is ambiguous. Trimming took off 3 bases at V and 4 bases at J, with 12 bases between the two ends. The V gene's germline CDR1 is MNHEY and CDR2 SMNVEV (reference sequence). The CDR3 loop spans 14 amino acids. CDR3 DNA sequence: TGTGCCAGCAGTTTCCGTGACATAACCACTGAAGCTTTCTTT. This sequence encodes CASSFRDITTEAFF.